The clone carrying this TCR beta chain occurred a few times. No antigen is known for it. The sample comes from a study of blood T cells in healthy people across ages. Study-wide results and caveats: The study found more naive CD4+ cells and higher diversity in long-lived than aged donors. It was found that TCR beta diversity correlated strongly with the percentage of naive T cells. Unsorted PBMC input precluded a conclusive naive versus antigen-experienced comparison.

CDR3 length: 16 amino acids. CDR1 is SGHTA and CDR2 is FQGNSA in the germline V gene. The germline V and J ends were trimmed by 1 base and 1 base, with 13 bases remaining between them. Next came a second PCR, run for 7 to 11 cycles, which used a sample-barcoded 5' primer along with a J-beta primer mix. Every sample gave at least 2.5 million paired-end reads containing CDR3. From the 5' RACE reads, TCRdb called clonotypes with MiXCR, one entry per CDR3 protein. The table lists 500,000 to 650,000 distinct CDR3 sequences, around 27% of them singletons. The sample was also linked to a second study, of T cells of mothers and their children.

The sample was blood. The J gene is TRBJ1-1, the V gene TRBV7-2; a weak D match, TRBD1 (5 bases). The TCR comes from a boy between 2 and 10 years old in good health. CDR3 residues: CASSLEVGGENTEAFF. As DNA, the CDR3 is TGTGCCAGCAGCTTAGAGGTCGGGGGGGAGAACACTGAAGCTTTCTTT.